This TCR beta chain is from a study of blood T cell repertoires in COVID-19. Overall study: The United States, Italy and Spain supplied acute and convalescent COVID-19 samples. T cells, B-cell-depleted T cells, or PBMCs supplied cDNA or gDNA.

Per the original methods: Estimation of nucleated cell counts was performed using reference gene primer amplification. TCRdb keeps only in-frame clones here, not all; method: immunoSEQ multiplex PCR. V, J and clone size were drawn from that table, and D and trimming were deduced from the DNA. The sample has some 50,000 clones; 90% are singletons. Germline trimming cut 5 bases from V and 8 bases from J; bases unmatched to any gene: 8. CDR1 and CDR2 from the germline V gene are SEHNR and FQNEAQ (reference sequence). The CDR3 is 14 residues long. This sequence joins TRBV7-9 and TRBJ1-4, with 7 bases lining up with TRBD1. This TCR was sampled from a man aged 40-50 years with acute or convalescent COVID-19. The sample was peripheral blood. As DNA, the CDR3 is TGTGCCAGCAGCCAAGGGACAGCCGAGGAAAAACTGTTTTTT. Its protein is CASSQGTAEEKLFF.